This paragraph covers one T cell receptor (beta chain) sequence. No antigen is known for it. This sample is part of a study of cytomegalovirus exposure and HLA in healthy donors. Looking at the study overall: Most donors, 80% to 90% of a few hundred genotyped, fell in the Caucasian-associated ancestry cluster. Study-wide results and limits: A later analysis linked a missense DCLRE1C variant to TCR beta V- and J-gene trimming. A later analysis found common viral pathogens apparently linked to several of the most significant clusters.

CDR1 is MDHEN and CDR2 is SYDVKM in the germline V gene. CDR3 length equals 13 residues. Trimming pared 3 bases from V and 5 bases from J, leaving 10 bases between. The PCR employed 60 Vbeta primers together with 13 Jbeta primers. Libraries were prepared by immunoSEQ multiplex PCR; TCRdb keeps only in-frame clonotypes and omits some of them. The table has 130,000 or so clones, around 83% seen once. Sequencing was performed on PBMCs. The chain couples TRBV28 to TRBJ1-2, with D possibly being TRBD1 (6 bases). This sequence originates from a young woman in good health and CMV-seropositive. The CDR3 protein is CASSFDRLYGYTF. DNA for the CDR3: TGTGCCAGCAGTTTTGACAGGTTGTATGGCTACACCTTC.